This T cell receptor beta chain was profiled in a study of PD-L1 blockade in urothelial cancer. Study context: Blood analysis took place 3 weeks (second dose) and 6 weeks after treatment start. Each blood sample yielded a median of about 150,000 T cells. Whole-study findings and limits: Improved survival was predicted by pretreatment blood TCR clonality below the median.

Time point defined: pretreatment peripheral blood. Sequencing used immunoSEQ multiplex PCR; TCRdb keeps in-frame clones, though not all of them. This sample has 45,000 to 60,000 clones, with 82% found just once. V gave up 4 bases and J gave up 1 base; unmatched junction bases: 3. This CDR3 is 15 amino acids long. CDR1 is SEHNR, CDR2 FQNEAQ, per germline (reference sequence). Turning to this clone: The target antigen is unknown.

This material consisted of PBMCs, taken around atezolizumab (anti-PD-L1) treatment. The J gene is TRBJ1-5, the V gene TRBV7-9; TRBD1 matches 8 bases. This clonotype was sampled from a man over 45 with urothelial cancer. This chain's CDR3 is CASSSQGVSNQPQHF. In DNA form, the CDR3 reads TGTGCCAGCAGCTCACAGGGGGTAAGCAATCAGCCCCAGCATTTT.